This T cell receptor (beta chain) was captured by sequencing in a study of cytomegalovirus exposure and HLA in healthy donors. The overall study: Unique TCR beta sequences numbering fewer than 130 million came from 150 million to 200 million T cells in an earlier analysis. Regarding the study as a whole: Several top significant clusters appeared, in a later analysis, to be linked to common viral pathogens. Investigators reported 164 TCR beta chains as tied to cytomegalovirus.

Use of 60 Vbeta and 13 Jbeta primers characterized the PCR. Generated by immunoSEQ multiplex PCR, the TCRdb table keeps only in-frame clones and is missing some. The sample consists of more than 100,000 clones, more than 70% of them appearing once. Points on this clone: The antigen is unknown.

As for the donors, each was a healthy bone marrow donor. The origin of this receptor is a man between 45 and 60 years old in good health and CMV-seronegative. Sequencing was done on a sample of PBMCs.

The CDR3 spells CASSPIAGLGTDTQYF. The CDR3 DNA reads as TGTGCCAGCAGCCCCATAGCGGGCTTGGGCACAGATACGCAGTATTTT. This chain uses TRBV5-4 with TRBJ2-3; 7 bases are shared with TRBD2. CDR3 length: 16 residues. Germline CDR1 is SGHNT and CDR2 is YYREEE (reference sequence). Trimming cost V 4 bases and J 1 base; bases outside gene matches: 9.